These 17 T cell receptor beta chains originate from one sample sequenced in a study of blood T cell repertoires in COVID-19. Method: immunoSEQ multiplex PCR; TCRdb's copy keeps in-frame clones and lacks some. The table has around 430,000 clones, around nine tenths seen once. Sequencing was carried out using PBMCs or T cells enriched from blood (not recorded which). Every receptor here comes from a woman in her fifties or sixties who had recovered from COVID-19.

The chain combines TRBV4-1 with TRBJ1-1, with D maybe TRBD1 (5 bases). V was clipped by 1 base and J by 5 bases, with 14 bases between them. Germline CDR1 and CDR2: MGHRA and YSYEKL. This CDR3 has 15 residues. The CDR3 coding sequence is TGCGCCAGCAGCCAAGTATACAGGCTGGGAACTGAAGCTTTCTTT. Its translation: CASSQVYRLGTEAFF.

In DNA, the CDR3 is TGTGCCAGCAGTTACCTTTTCGGCGGGGGGGAAGAAAAACTGTTTTTT. This gives the protein CASSYLFGGGEEKLFF. This chain joins TRBV6-5 and TRBJ1-4, with D perhaps TRBD1 (5 bases). V was shortened by 2 bases and J by 8 bases, with 18 bases between the two germline ends. Per the germline V gene, CDR1 is MNHEY and CDR2 is SVGAGI. The CDR3 is 16 residues long.

In DNA, the CDR3 is TGTGCCAGCAGTGAAAGTGGAGGCAGCACTAATGAAAAACTGTTTTTT. Translating it yields CASSESGGSTNEKLFF. The gene calls are TRBV6-1 and TRBJ1-4, with D uncertain. The CDR3 runs 16 residues. Germline values: CDR1 MNHNS, CDR2 SASEGT. V gave up 2 bases and J gave up 2 bases, with 12 bases separating them.

V usage is TRBV6-5 and J usage is TRBJ1-6, with unresolved D. CDR1 MNHEY and CDR2 SVGAGI come from the germline V gene. Trimming removed 6 bases at V and 6 bases at J, with 12 bases between. This CDR3 is built from 14 residues. As DNA, the CDR3 is TGTGCCAGCAGAAAACATGAGGGTAATTCACCCCTCCACTTT. It is translated as CASRKHEGNSPLHF.

V is TRBV11-2 and J is TRBJ2-7; 9 bases are shared with TRBD1. This CDR3 has 14 residues. The J segment lost 4 bases and the V segment lost 6 bases, leaving 7 bases of the junction unmatched. Germline CDR1 and CDR2: SGHAT and FQNNGV. The CDR3 is CASRRTGTGYEQYF. The CDR3 DNA sequence: TGTGCCAGCAGGCGAACCGGGACAGGGTACGAGCAGTACTTC.

The rearrangement links TRBV5-4 to TRBJ1-5; no clear D gene. With 4 bases removed from V and 5 bases from J, the gap between germline ends came to 4 bases. Germline loops: CDR1 SGHNT, CDR2 YYREEE (reference sequence). The CDR3 runs to 11 residues. The CDR3 DNA follows: TGTGCCAGCAGCCCTGATCAGCCCCAGCATTTT. Amino acid sequence: CASSPDQPQHF.

V and J are TRBV27 and TRBJ1-2; D might be TRBD1 (5 bases). The CDR3 consists of 13 residues. Germline V gene sequence: CDR1 MNHEY, CDR2 SMNVEV (reference sequence). Trimming removed 6 bases at V and 5 bases at J, with 13 bases between. The CDR3 loop is CASRGGAGYGYTF. DNA for the CDR3: TGTGCCAGCAGGGGGGGAGCCGGGTATGGCTACACCTTC.

The V call is TRBV6-5, the J call TRBJ2-3; a weak D match, TRBD1 (5 bases). V was clipped by 4 bases and J by 2 bases, with 10 bases between them. CDR1 is MNHEY, CDR2 SVGAGI, per germline. The CDR3 spans 14 residues. CDR3: CASSSLGPTDTQYF. The CDR3 DNA reads TGTGCCAGCAGTTCCCTGGGGCCCACAGATACGCAGTATTTT.

This chain uses TRBV27 with TRBJ1-1; TRBD1 aligns across 8 bases. Looked up from germline, CDR1 is MNHEY and CDR2 is SMNVEV (reference sequence). V shed 5 bases, J shed 0 bases, and the junction held 2 bases outside the gene matches. The CDR3 is 14 residues long. CDR3 in DNA: TGTGCCAGCAGTAACAGGGGGTTGAACACTGAAGCTTTCTTT. It yields the protein CASSNRGLNTEAFF.

The rearrangement uses TRBV9 and TRBJ1-2; 9 positions match TRBD1. The V gene end was trimmed by 1 base and the J gene end by 5 bases; junction bases not matched to a gene: 6. The CDR3 is 15 amino acids. CDR1 is SGDLS, CDR2 YYNGEE, per germline. For the CDR3, the DNA is TGTGCCAGCAGCGTATTGTGGACAGGGGAATATGGCTACACCTTC. Protein sequence: CASSVLWTGEYGYTF.

The rearrangement joins TRBV28 to TRBJ1-1, with TRBD1 identical over 7 bases. This CDR3 spans 16 amino acids. V dropped 3 bases and J dropped 6; count of bases not matched to a gene: 13. The germline V gene has CDR1 MDHEN and CDR2 SYDVKM. The CDR3 sequence: CASSFSTRQGRAEAFF. The CDR3 DNA sequence: TGTGCCAGCAGTTTCTCCACACGACAGGGAAGGGCTGAAGCTTTCTTT. Drawing the rest from reference TRBV28 and TRBJ1-1, the complete variable domain is DVKVTQSSRYLVKRTGEKVFLECVQDMDHENMFWYRQDPGLGLRLIYFSYDVKMKEKGDIPEGYSVSREKKERFSLILESASTNQTSMYLCASSFSTRQGRAEAFFGQGTRLTVV.

The J gene is TRBJ1-1, the V gene TRBV27, with a possible D match to TRBD1 (5 bases). Trimming took 6 bases from V and 0 from J, leaving 14 bases between them. CDR1 and CDR2 (germline): MNHEY, SMNVEV (reference sequence). The CDR3 is made up of 15 amino acids. DNA for the CDR3: TGTGCCAGCAGCACAAGGAGGGGCATGAACACTGAAGCTTTCTTT. Protein: CASSTRRGMNTEAFF.

A single count supports this clone. The V call is TRBV7-2, the J call TRBJ1-4; no reliable D call. The CDR3 covers 13 residues. CDR1 and CDR2 from the germline V gene are SGHTA and FQGNSA. V was clipped by 2 bases and J by 5 bases, with 6 bases between them. The CDR3 DNA follows: TGTGCCAGCAGCTTACCACAGAATGAAAAACTGTTTTTT. It translates to CASSLPQNEKLFF. Looking up the rest from reference TRBV7-2 and TRBJ1-4 gives the full variable domain: GAGVSQSPSNKVTEKGKDVELRCDPISGHTALYWYRQSLGQGLEFLIYFQGNSAPDKSGLPSDRFSAERTGGSVSTLTIQRTQQEDSAVYLCASSLPQNEKLFFGSGTQLSVL.

The chain couples TRBV6-5 to TRBJ2-6; weak D call: TRBD1 (5 bases). The ends were cut back, 7 bases at V and 4 bases at J, with 11 bases in the middle. Germline values: CDR1 MNHEY, CDR2 SVGAGI. CDR3 length: 14 amino acids. The CDR3 reads CASKQGLGANVLTF. The CDR3 DNA sequence: TGTGCCAGCAAGCAGGGCCTCGGGGCCAACGTCCTGACTTTC.

V and J are TRBV14 and TRBJ2-7, with D perhaps matching TRBD1 (5 bases). V was pared by 6 bases and J by 0 bases, with 9 bases between. The CDR3 has 13 residues. Per the germline V gene, CDR1 is SGHDN and CDR2 is FVKESK. The CDR3 loop reads CASSRGNSYEQYF. In DNA, the CDR3 is TGTGCCAGCAGTAGGGGAAACTCCTACGAGCAGTACTTC.

This clone was picked up one time. The genes are TRBV4-2 and TRBJ2-5, with TRBD2 matching over 9 bases. The CDR3 contains 16 residues. Looked up from germline, CDR1 is LGHNA and CDR2 is YNFKEQ. Germline trimming cut 1 base from V and 5 bases from J; bases unmatched to any gene: 8. The CDR3 is CASSQGVETSGETQYF. Written as DNA, the CDR3 is TGTGCCAGCAGCCAAGGGGTCGAGACTAGCGGCGAGACCCAGTACTTC.

This clone turned up a few times. The chain is built from TRBV6-5 and TRBJ1-2, with 8 bases aligning to TRBD1. CDR1 is MNHEY and CDR2 is SVGAGI in the germline V gene. CDR3 size: 13 residues. Trimming at V came to 8 bases and at J to 6 bases, leaving 8 bases not matched to a gene. The CDR3 protein is CASALTGDDGYTF. The CDR3 region has the DNA TGTGCCAGCGCACTGACAGGGGATGATGGCTACACCTTC.